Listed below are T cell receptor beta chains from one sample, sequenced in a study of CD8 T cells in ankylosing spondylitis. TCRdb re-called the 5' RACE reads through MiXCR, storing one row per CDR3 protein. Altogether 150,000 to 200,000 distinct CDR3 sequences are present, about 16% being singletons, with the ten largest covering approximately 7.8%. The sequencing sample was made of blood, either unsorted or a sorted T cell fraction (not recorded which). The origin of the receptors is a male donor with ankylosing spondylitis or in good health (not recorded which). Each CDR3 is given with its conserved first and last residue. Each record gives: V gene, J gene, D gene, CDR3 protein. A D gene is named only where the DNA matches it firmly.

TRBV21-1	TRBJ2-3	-	CASSKDRSGDTQYF
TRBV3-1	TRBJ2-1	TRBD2	CASSQERLAVSSYNEQFF
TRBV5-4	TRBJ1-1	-	CASRGIGQKNTEAFF
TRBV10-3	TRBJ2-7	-	CASRGQGGSYEQYF
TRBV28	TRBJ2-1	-	CASISLAKNEQFF
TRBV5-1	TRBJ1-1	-	CASSLVSLNTEAFF
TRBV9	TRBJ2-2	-	CASSPSGYNTGELFF
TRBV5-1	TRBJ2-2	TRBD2	CASRRRLAQANTGELFF
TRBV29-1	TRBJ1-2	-	CSVAAGNYGYTF
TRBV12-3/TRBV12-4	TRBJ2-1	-	CASSFSRLYNEQFF
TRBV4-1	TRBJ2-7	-	CASSQDPGHSYEQYF
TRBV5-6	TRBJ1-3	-	CASSTGTANTIYF
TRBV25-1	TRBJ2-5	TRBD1	CASRQGSSTQYF
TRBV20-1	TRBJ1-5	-	CSASRAGWQPQHF
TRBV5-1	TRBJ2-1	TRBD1	CASSLGGGQGDNEQFF
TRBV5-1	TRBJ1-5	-	CASSLGGSYSNQPQHF
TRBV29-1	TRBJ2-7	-	CSVFFGYSYEQYF
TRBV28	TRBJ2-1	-	CASSPPLGLGGEQFF
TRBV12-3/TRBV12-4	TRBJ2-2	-	CASSRPGAGELFF
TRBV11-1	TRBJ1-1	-	CASSLQSVSTEAFF
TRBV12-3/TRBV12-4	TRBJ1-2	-	CASSLNPGASGYTF
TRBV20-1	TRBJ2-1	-	CSARDSIDEQFF
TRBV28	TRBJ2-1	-	CASRYTSDRSNEQFF
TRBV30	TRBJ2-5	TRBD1	CAWSHGTGGRETQYF
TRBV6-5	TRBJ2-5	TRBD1	CASHRSPTGGETQYF
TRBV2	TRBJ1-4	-	CASGPGTFNEKLFF
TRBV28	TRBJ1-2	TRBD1	CASSLPGTAYGYTF
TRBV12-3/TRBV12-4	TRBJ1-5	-	CASSLSQGRSNQPQHF
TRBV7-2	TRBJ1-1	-	CASSLGRREAAFF
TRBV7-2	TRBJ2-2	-	CVSTPLPNTGELFF
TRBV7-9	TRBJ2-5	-	CASRGFGFKETQYF
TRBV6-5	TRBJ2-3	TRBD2	CASSLAGRGADTQYF
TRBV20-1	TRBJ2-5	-	CSAPGGEGGGETQYF
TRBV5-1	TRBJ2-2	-	CASSLGDWNHPGELFF
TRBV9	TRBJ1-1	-	CASSVVQGWTNTEAFF
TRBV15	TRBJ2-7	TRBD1	CATSRDPLIRDRTYEQYF
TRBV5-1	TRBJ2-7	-	CASSRVVVGTNHYEQYF
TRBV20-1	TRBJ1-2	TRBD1	CSARDRTGGFGYTF
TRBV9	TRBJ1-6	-	CASNREHSPLHF
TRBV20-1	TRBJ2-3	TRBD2	CSASLAGSTDTQYF
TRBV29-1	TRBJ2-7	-	CSVERGGYEQYF
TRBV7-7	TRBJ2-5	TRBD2	CASSSIAGGGETQYF
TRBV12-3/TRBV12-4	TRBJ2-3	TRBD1	CASSAGTGATDTQYF
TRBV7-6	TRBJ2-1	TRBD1	CASSHQGVSNEQFF
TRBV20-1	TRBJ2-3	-	CSAPTDARTDTQYF
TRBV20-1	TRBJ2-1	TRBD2	CSARPTLAGGYNEQFF
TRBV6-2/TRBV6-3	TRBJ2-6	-	CASSYPRSGANVLTF
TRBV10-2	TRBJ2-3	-	CASSLTRGTDMQYF